This TCR beta chain emerged from a study of regulatory T cells in long-lasting Graves disease. CDR3 length: 14 residues. V lost 10 bases to trimming and J lost 7 bases; unmatched junction nucleotides: 10. Looked up from germline, CDR1 is KGHDR and CDR2 is SFDVKD. CDR3-region Arm-PCR and iRepertoire HTBI primers produced the TCR beta libraries. In TCRdb, the multiplex PCR reads were re-called with MiXCR into one record per CDR3 protein. The table has 540,000 or so distinct CDR3 sequences, less than 15% seen once. This clonotype was detected many times. Time point in this sample: newly diagnosed GD, antithyroid drugs for less than 3 months. Making the TCR library involved RNA that had been extracted from PBMCs. These data also formed part of another study, on T cells in Graves' hyperthyroidism and ophthalmopathy.

Source: peripheral blood mononuclear cells (PBMCs), taken at new diagnosis, from a patient treated with antithyroid drugs. V is TRBV24-1 and J is TRBJ2-1; 9 bases align to TRBD1. The sequence came from a man aged 25-45 years with Graves disease. The chain's CDR3 is CATESRDRVNEQFF. DNA for the CDR3: TGTGCCACTGAATCCCGGGACAGGGTTAATGAGCAGTTCTTC.